The present T cell receptor (beta chain) was sequenced within a study of shared clonotypes between healthy human individuals. The CDR3 has 14 amino acids. Germline V gives CDR1 SGHVS, CDR2 FQNEAQ. Details on this clone: Antigen unknown.

It was at deep level that the assay was run. Generated by immunoSEQ multiplex PCR, the TCRdb table keeps only in-frame clones and is missing some. This table holds 400,000 to 600,000 clones, roughly 80% found once. Study-level points and caveats: The donor pool, a small one, limited the genetic and exposure-history diversity represented.

The V and J genes are TRBV7-8 and TRBJ2-5; D is unclear. Matching the DNA end better, TRBJ2-7 makes the J call doubtful. The sequence was collected from a woman in her forties in good health. Some clones in this sample may be carry-over from other donors' samples. Sequences were obtained from PBMCs. CDR3 coding DNA: TGTGCCAGCAGAAGCAGCCGGGCTCACTACGAGCAGTACTTC. Residues: CASRSSRAHYEQYF.